The rows below give T cell receptor beta chains drawn from one sample of a study of blood T cell repertoires in COVID-19. Libraries were prepared by immunoSEQ multiplex PCR; TCRdb keeps only in-frame clonotypes and omits some of them. The sample includes 50,000 to 65,000 clones, approximately 72% of them seen just once. The sequenced sample consisted of peripheral blood. These receptors came from a woman in her sixties or seventies with COVID-19, enrolled during active disease. CDR3s include the opening cysteine and the closing phenylalanine or tryptophan. Each record gives: V gene, J gene, D gene, clone size, CDR3 DNA, CDR3 protein. The D gene is left open where the match is weak. The size entry is marked missing in some rows and otherwise reads once, few, many or a size class.

v_call: TRBV19; j_call: TRBJ1-2; d_call: TRBD1; clone_size: -; cdr3_nt: TGTGCCAGTAGAGGACAGGCGGAGTTCGGCTACACCTTC; cdr3_aa: CASRGQAEFGYTF
v_call: TRBV7-8; j_call: TRBJ2-3; d_call: TRBD2; clone_size: -; cdr3_nt: TGTGCCAGCAGCTCCCTTGTCACTAGCGGGAGCACAGATACGCAGTATTTT; cdr3_aa: CASSSLVTSGSTDTQYF
v_call: TRBV6-6; j_call: TRBJ2-2; d_call: TRBD1; clone_size: once; cdr3_nt: TGTGCCAGCAGTGACAGGGGCGCCGGGGAGCTGTTTTTT; cdr3_aa: CASSDRGAGELFF
v_call: TRBV9; j_call: TRBJ2-1; d_call: -; clone_size: few; cdr3_nt: TGTGCCAGCAGCGCACAGACAGCACAAAGTCGCTTTGAGCAGTTCTTC; cdr3_aa: CASSAQTAQSRFEQFF
v_call: TRBV4-2; j_call: TRBJ1-2; d_call: -; clone_size: -; cdr3_nt: TGTGCCAGCAGCCAAGAGGGGGACAATGACTATGGCTACACCTTC; cdr3_aa: CASSQEGDNDYGYTF
v_call: TRBV6-5; j_call: TRBJ1-6; d_call: -; clone_size: once; cdr3_nt: TGTGCCAGCAGTTACGGGTCGGAGGTTTCACCCCTCCACTTT; cdr3_aa: CASSYGSEVSPLHF
v_call: TRBV12-3/TRBV12-4; j_call: TRBJ1-1; d_call: -; clone_size: -; cdr3_nt: TGTGCCAGCACTCCCCTTGTGCGGGGAGGGGCTTTCTTT; cdr3_aa: CASTPLVRGGAFF
v_call: TRBV19; j_call: TRBJ2-6; d_call: -; clone_size: few; cdr3_nt: TGTGCCAGTAGTCCACACTACAGGGCTGGGGCCAACGTCCTGACTTTC; cdr3_aa: CASSPHYRAGANVLTF
v_call: TRBV11-1; j_call: TRBJ1-1; d_call: -; clone_size: -; cdr3_nt: TGTGCCAGCAGCTTATCAGCGTCACCTGGCCCCACTGAAGCTTTCTTT; cdr3_aa: CASSLSASPGPTEAFF
v_call: TRBV2; j_call: TRBJ2-3; d_call: -; clone_size: -; cdr3_nt: TGTGCCAGCAGTCTGGCAGGGGCAGATACGCAGTATTTT; cdr3_aa: CASSLAGADTQYF
v_call: TRBV6-6; j_call: TRBJ1-5; d_call: TRBD1; clone_size: -; cdr3_nt: TGTGCCAGCAGTCCCCAGGGACAGGGGGCCCACGGGCAGCCCCAGCATTTT; cdr3_aa: CASSPQGQGAHGQPQHF
v_call: TRBV4-3; j_call: TRBJ1-1; d_call: -; clone_size: -; cdr3_nt: TGCGCCAGCAGCCTCCTCCGAGACACTGAAGCTTTCTTT; cdr3_aa: CASSLLRDTEAFF
v_call: TRBV6-5; j_call: TRBJ1-1; d_call: -; clone_size: -; cdr3_nt: TGTGCCAGCAGTACCGGCGGGGCGGCTAACACTGAAGCTTTCTTT; cdr3_aa: CASSTGGAANTEAFF
v_call: TRBV7-9; j_call: TRBJ2-5; d_call: -; clone_size: -; cdr3_nt: TGTGCCAGCAGCTTATTCGGTGTTGGGATCGGGGGAGAGACCCAGTACTTC; cdr3_aa: CASSLFGVGIGGETQYF
v_call: TRBV19; j_call: TRBJ2-6; d_call: TRBD1; clone_size: -; cdr3_nt: TGTGCCAGTCAGAGAGCGACAGGGCCCAAACGCTCTGGGGCCAACGTCCTGACTTTC; cdr3_aa: CASQRATGPKRSGANVLTF
v_call: TRBV6-2/TRBV6-3; j_call: TRBJ1-5; d_call: -; clone_size: -; cdr3_nt: TGTGCCAGCAGTTACAACGAAGGGGGGGTAAGCAATCAGCCCCAGCATTTT; cdr3_aa: CASSYNEGGVSNQPQHF
v_call: TRBV11-3; j_call: TRBJ1-1; d_call: TRBD1; clone_size: few; cdr3_nt: TGTGCCAGCAGCGCCGGGACAGGGCGAGCTGAAGCTTTCTTT; cdr3_aa: CASSAGTGRAEAFF
v_call: TRBV23-1; j_call: TRBJ2-6; d_call: -; clone_size: few; cdr3_nt: TGCGCCAGCAGTCAAATCTTGGTTACAGACCACTCTGGGGCCAACGTCCTGACTTTC; cdr3_aa: CASSQILVTDHSGANVLTF
v_call: TRBV25-1; j_call: TRBJ1-1; d_call: -; clone_size: -; cdr3_nt: TGTGCCAGCAGTGAATGGGGCAAGAACACTGAAGCTTTCTTT; cdr3_aa: CASSEWGKNTEAFF
v_call: TRBV10-1; j_call: TRBJ1-1; d_call: -; clone_size: -; cdr3_nt: TGCGCCCGACACGCGCGTATGAACACTGAAGCTTTCTTT; cdr3_aa: CARHARMNTEAFF
v_call: TRBV4-2; j_call: TRBJ2-2; d_call: TRBD1; clone_size: -; cdr3_nt: TGTGCCAGCAGCCTGAAACAGGGGGCCGACACCGGGGAGCTGTTTTTT; cdr3_aa: CASSLKQGADTGELFF
v_call: TRBV28; j_call: TRBJ2-1; d_call: TRBD1; clone_size: -; cdr3_nt: TGTGCCAGCAGTTTTTGGGGACAGAACAATGAGCAGTTCTTC; cdr3_aa: CASSFWGQNNEQFF
v_call: TRBV19; j_call: TRBJ1-3; d_call: TRBD1; clone_size: -; cdr3_nt: TGTGCCAGTTGGGACAGATCCCGGTCCGGAAACACCATATATTTT; cdr3_aa: CASWDRSRSGNTIYF
v_call: TRBV10-3; j_call: TRBJ1-3; d_call: -; clone_size: -; cdr3_nt: TGTGCCATCAAAGGTGGAGGGCACACCATATATTTT; cdr3_aa: CAIKGGGHTIYF
v_call: TRBV7-2; j_call: TRBJ2-3; d_call: TRBD2; clone_size: -; cdr3_nt: TGTGCCAGCAGCTTAGATAGCGGGGGTACCACAGATACGCAGTATTTT; cdr3_aa: CASSLDSGGTTDTQYF
v_call: TRBV6-1; j_call: TRBJ1-4; d_call: -; clone_size: -; cdr3_nt: TGTGCCAGCAGTGTCAGGGAAGAAAGAACGACTAATGAAAAACTGTTTTTT; cdr3_aa: CASSVREERTTNEKLFF
v_call: TRBV19; j_call: TRBJ2-5; d_call: -; clone_size: many; cdr3_nt: TGTGCCAGTAGTCAAGCACAGGGAGAGACCCAGTACTTC; cdr3_aa: CASSQAQGETQYF
v_call: TRBV12-3/TRBV12-4; j_call: TRBJ1-5; d_call: -; clone_size: -; cdr3_nt: TGTGCCAGCAGTTTCGTAAGCGGGGCCCAGCATTTT; cdr3_aa: CASSFVSGAQHF
v_call: TRBV24-1; j_call: TRBJ2-3; d_call: -; clone_size: -; cdr3_nt: TGTGCCACCAGTGATGCCCAAGACTCCCTCCGGGGCACAGATACGCAGTATTTT; cdr3_aa: CATSDAQDSLRGTDTQYF
v_call: TRBV19; j_call: TRBJ1-3; d_call: TRBD1; clone_size: -; cdr3_nt: TGTGCCAGTAGTTCGAAACCCGGGACAGGGGGCGGAAACACCATATATTTT; cdr3_aa: CASSSKPGTGGGNTIYF
v_call: TRBV5-1; j_call: TRBJ2-7; d_call: -; clone_size: -; cdr3_nt: TGCGCCAGCAGCTTGGTGGGGCACGAGCAGTACTTC; cdr3_aa: CASSLVGHEQYF
v_call: TRBV2; j_call: TRBJ1-4; d_call: -; clone_size: -; cdr3_nt: TGTGCCAGCAGTGTGAACAGGGTTCTCGAAAAACTGTTTTTT; cdr3_aa: CASSVNRVLEKLFF
v_call: TRBV10-3; j_call: TRBJ1-2; d_call: -; clone_size: once; cdr3_nt: TGTGCCATCAGTGTGGGAGGGGATGGCTACACCTTC; cdr3_aa: CAISVGGDGYTF
v_call: TRBV7-2; j_call: TRBJ2-1; d_call: TRBD2; clone_size: once; cdr3_nt: TGTGCCAGCAGCCGGACTAGCGGGACGGGGAATGAGCAGTTCTTC; cdr3_aa: CASSRTSGTGNEQFF
v_call: TRBV19; j_call: TRBJ2-5; d_call: TRBD1; clone_size: few; cdr3_nt: TGTGCCAGTCAGGACAGGGGGCAGACCCAGTACTTC; cdr3_aa: CASQDRGQTQYF
v_call: TRBV7-2; j_call: TRBJ1-2; d_call: TRBD1; clone_size: -; cdr3_nt: TGTGCCAGCAGCTTAGCCCGGGACAGGGGTTACTATGGCTACACCTTC; cdr3_aa: CASSLARDRGYYGYTF
v_call: TRBV19; j_call: TRBJ2-3; d_call: -; clone_size: few; cdr3_nt: TGTGCCAGTAGTATAACGGCGGGAGATACGCAGTATTTT; cdr3_aa: CASSITAGDTQYF
v_call: TRBV5-5; j_call: TRBJ2-7; d_call: -; clone_size: few; cdr3_nt: TGTGCCAGCAAACCGACGGGCTACGAGCAGTACTTC; cdr3_aa: CASKPTGYEQYF
v_call: TRBV6-5; j_call: TRBJ1-6; d_call: -; clone_size: -; cdr3_nt: TGTGCCGGCCCCGGGCAGCGGAATTCACCCCTCCACTTT; cdr3_aa: CAGPGQRNSPLHF
v_call: TRBV6-6; j_call: TRBJ2-2; d_call: TRBD1; clone_size: -; cdr3_nt: TGTGCCAGCAGAAACCAGGGACAGGGTAACACCGGGGAGCTGTTTTTT; cdr3_aa: CASRNQGQGNTGELFF
v_call: TRBV5-1; j_call: TRBJ2-3; d_call: TRBD1; clone_size: -; cdr3_nt: TGCGCCAGCAGATTCTCGGGACAGCCGAATACGCAGTATTTT; cdr3_aa: CASRFSGQPNTQYF
v_call: TRBV6-4; j_call: TRBJ2-3; d_call: TRBD2; clone_size: -; cdr3_nt: TGTGCCAGCAGTGACCTAGCGGGAGAGGGAACAGATACGCAGTATTTT; cdr3_aa: CASSDLAGEGTDTQYF
v_call: TRBV10-3; j_call: TRBJ2-5; d_call: TRBD2; clone_size: once; cdr3_nt: TGTGCCATCAGTGCATACTTAGCTAGCGGGGGGCGATGGGAGACCCAGTACTTC; cdr3_aa: CAISAYLASGGRWETQYF
v_call: TRBV29-1; j_call: TRBJ2-3; d_call: TRBD2; clone_size: -; cdr3_nt: TGCAGCGTCAAGACCCGGACTAGTAACACAGATACGCAGTATTTT; cdr3_aa: CSVKTRTSNTDTQYF
v_call: TRBV7-3; j_call: TRBJ2-5; d_call: -; clone_size: -; cdr3_nt: TGTGCCAGCAGCCCCGACCTAGCAGTACAAGAGACCCAGTACTTC; cdr3_aa: CASSPDLAVQETQYF
v_call: TRBV7-9; j_call: TRBJ1-2; d_call: -; clone_size: -; cdr3_nt: TGTGCCAGCAGCTTAGGGGAGGGGACCTATGGCTACACCTTC; cdr3_aa: CASSLGEGTYGYTF
v_call: TRBV29-1; j_call: TRBJ1-4; d_call: TRBD1; clone_size: once; cdr3_nt: TGCAGCGTTTTGGGTCCAGGGGGCGCCACCCCTGAAAAACTGTTTTTT; cdr3_aa: CSVLGPGGATPEKLFF
v_call: TRBV5-1; j_call: TRBJ2-2; d_call: -; clone_size: -; cdr3_nt: TGCGCCAGCAGCTTGGCCCAGGGCGGCGGGGAGCTGTTTTTT; cdr3_aa: CASSLAQGGGELFF
v_call: TRBV5-1; j_call: TRBJ1-2; d_call: -; clone_size: -; cdr3_nt: TGCGCCAGCAGCCCCATGTTGGGGGGACGGGGTGGCTACACCTTC; cdr3_aa: CASSPMLGGRGGYTF
v_call: TRBV9; j_call: TRBJ2-1; d_call: -; clone_size: -; cdr3_nt: TGTGCCAGCAGCGTAGGACAGTCTAATGAGCAGTTCTTC; cdr3_aa: CASSVGQSNEQFF
v_call: TRBV15; j_call: TRBJ2-1; d_call: TRBD2; clone_size: -; cdr3_nt: TGTGCCACCAGCAGAGAAGGCAGCGGGGGCTACAATGAGCAGTTCTTC; cdr3_aa: CATSREGSGGYNEQFF
v_call: TRBV5-6; j_call: TRBJ1-2; d_call: TRBD1; clone_size: -; cdr3_nt: TGTGCCAGCAGCTTCCGCGGAACGGGACAGGGAATTAATCGGGGCTACACCTTC; cdr3_aa: CASSFRGTGQGINRGYTF
v_call: TRBV27; j_call: TRBJ1-3; d_call: -; clone_size: -; cdr3_nt: TGTGCCAGCAGCCTCGGGGGACCGGGGACCGGAAACACCATATATTTT; cdr3_aa: CASSLGGPGTGNTIYF
v_call: TRBV12-5; j_call: TRBJ1-1; d_call: -; clone_size: -; cdr3_nt: TGTGCTAGTGGCCCCGGGACTCCCTATGAAGCTTTCTTT; cdr3_aa: CASGPGTPYEAFF
v_call: TRBV15; j_call: TRBJ2-2; d_call: -; clone_size: -; cdr3_nt: TGTGCCACCAGCAGAGCACAAAACACCGGGGAGCTGTTTTTT; cdr3_aa: CATSRAQNTGELFF
v_call: TRBV11-3; j_call: TRBJ1-2; d_call: TRBD1; clone_size: -; cdr3_nt: TGTGCCAGCAGCTCGAAGGGGACAGCGAATATACACTATGGCTACACCTTC; cdr3_aa: CASSSKGTANIHYGYTF
v_call: TRBV4-1; j_call: TRBJ1-5; d_call: TRBD1; clone_size: -; cdr3_nt: TGCGCCAGCAGCCAAGAAGGGACAGGGCATCAGCCCCAGCATTTT; cdr3_aa: CASSQEGTGHQPQHF
v_call: TRBV7-8; j_call: TRBJ2-5; d_call: -; clone_size: -; cdr3_nt: TGTGCCAGCAGCTTATTTGCGGGGCGCGGAGAGACCCAGTACTTC; cdr3_aa: CASSLFAGRGETQYF
v_call: TRBV5-1; j_call: TRBJ1-1; d_call: -; clone_size: -; cdr3_nt: TGCGCCAGCAGCCTAACCGGGACTTCGAACACTGAAGCTTTCTTT; cdr3_aa: CASSLTGTSNTEAFF